This is a list of T cell receptor beta chains from one sample in a study of human T cells and chemical hapten exposure. TCRdb used MiXCR to reprocess the RACE reads, holding one entry per CDR3 protein. There are 52,000 or so distinct CDR3 sequences in the sample; 9.5% to 10% occur only once, and around 9.5% lies in the top ten. The starting material was whole blood, obtained in connection with sensitization to the hapten diphenylcyclopropenone (DPC). These receptors were obtained from a man between 40 and 49 years old with alopecia areata. Some clones in this sample may be carry-over from other donors' samples. The CDR3 runs from the conserved cysteine through the conserved F or W. D genes are given only for firm matches. Clone size is given for some rows only: seen once, a few or many times, or a class if the clone is expanded.

v_gene,abundance,d_gene,j_gene,CDR3nt,CDR3aa
TRBV19,few,NA,TRBJ2-7,TGTGCCAGTAGTACCCTCCACAGCGTCTACGAGCAGTACTTC,CASSTLHSVYEQYF
TRBV12-3/TRBV12-4,NA,TRBD2,TRBJ2-7,TGTGCCAGCAGTTTAGGGAGGGACGCGGGAGGGTTCGAGCAGTACTTC,CASSLGRDAGGFEQYF
TRBV10-3,many,NA,TRBJ1-6,TGTGCCATCAGTGAGTCTGGGGATAATTCACCCCTCCACTTT,CAISESGDNSPLHF
TRBV29-1,many,TRBD2,TRBJ2-1,TGCAGCGTAGAACTAGCGGGAGTTGGCAATGAGCAGTTCTTC,CSVELAGVGNEQFF
TRBV3-1,few,TRBD2,TRBJ2-5,TGTGCCAGCACTCGCCTAGCGGACAAAGAGACCCAGTACTTC,CASTRLADKETQYF
TRBV12-3/TRBV12-4,few,TRBD1,TRBJ2-7,TGTGCCAGCAGTGCGACAGGGGCTTCCTACGAGCAGTACTTC,CASSATGASYEQYF
TRBV11-2,NA,TRBD2,TRBJ2-7,TGTGCCAGCAGCTTAACAGCGGGAGGAAGTTTGGAGCAGTACTTC,CASSLTAGGSLEQYF
TRBV20-1,many,NA,TRBJ1-6,TGCAGTGCTAAAATCCAGGAGAATTCACCCCTCCACTTT,CSAKIQENSPLHF
TRBV6-1,many,NA,TRBJ1-1,TGTGCCAGCAGTGCAGGGACCGGAGTTGCTTTCTTT,CASSAGTGVAFF
TRBV20-1,few,TRBD1,TRBJ2-3,TGCAGTGCAAGGACAGGCCCAGATACGCAGTATTTT,CSARTGPDTQYF
TRBV12-5,NA,TRBD2,TRBJ2-1,TGTGCTAGTGGTTTGGTAGGAGCGGGAGGGCGGAATGAGCAGTTCTTC,CASGLVGAGGRNEQFF
TRBV11-3,NA,TRBD1,TRBJ2-5,TGTGCCAGCAGCCCGGGACAGCGACTTCAAGAGACCCAGTACTTC,CASSPGQRLQETQYF
TRBV6-6,many,TRBD1,TRBJ2-5,TGTGCCAGCAGTTTCCCGGACAGGGGAGGGGACCAGTACTTC,CASSFPDRGGDQYF
TRBV20-1,many,NA,TRBJ2-2,TGCAGTGTCACGGGGGAGCCCACCGGGGAGCTGTTTTTT,CSVTGEPTGELFF
TRBV5-1,many,TRBD2,TRBJ2-1,TGCGCCAGCAGCTTGGAAGGCGGGAGGGCCAAGAATGAGCAGTTCTTC,CASSLEGGRAKNEQFF
TRBV20-1,NA,NA,TRBJ2-7,TGCAGTGCTAGAGATCTTAACGAGCAGTACTTC,CSARDLNEQYF
TRBV28,few,NA,TRBJ1-4,TGTGCCAGCAGTTACCGTCGGGAAAAACTGTTTTTT,CASSYRREKLFF
TRBV4-1,NA,NA,TRBJ1-5,TGCGCCAGCAGCCCCCTGGGGCGGGGCGCGGGACAGCCCCAGCATTTT,CASSPLGRGAGQPQHF
TRBV7-6,NA,TRBD2,TRBJ2-7,TGTGCCAGCAGCATGGGACTAGCGGGGGGCATGTACGAGCAGTACTTC,CASSMGLAGGMYEQYF
TRBV7-2,many,NA,TRBJ2-5,TGTGCCAGCAGCCAGACATTTCCGCGGGAGACCCAGTACTTC,CASSQTFPRETQYF
TRBV12-3/TRBV12-4,many,NA,TRBJ2-5,TGTGCCAGCAGTTTATCGGTACCAGAGACCCAGTACTTC,CASSLSVPETQYF
TRBV28,many,NA,TRBJ1-1,TGTGCCAGCAGTACATTTAGGAACACTGAAGCTTTCTTT,CASSTFRNTEAFF
TRBV28,NA,NA,TRBJ2-7,TGTGCCAGCAGTCGACTGCTATCCGAGCAGTACTTC,CASSRLLSEQYF
TRBV21-1,few,NA,TRBJ2-7,TGTGCCAGCAGCAGCGCGGGAGGCGGATACGAGCAGTACTTC,CASSSAGGGYEQYF
TRBV21-1,many,NA,TRBJ1-2,TGTGCCAGCAGCTCACCGGACAGCTACTATGGCTACACCTTC,CASSSPDSYYGYTF
TRBV9,many,TRBD2,TRBJ2-1,TGTGCCAGCAGCCCAGAGACTAGCGGGGGGTACAATGAGCAGTTCTTC,CASSPETSGGYNEQFF
TRBV20-1,many,TRBD1,TRBJ1-5,TGCAGTGCCAACTCCTTCTCCGGACAGGGAGGGCCCCAGCATTTT,CSANSFSGQGGPQHF
TRBV2,many,NA,TRBJ2-1,TGTGCCAGCAGGGATGGGACTTTACCCTCCAATGAGCAGTTCTTC,CASRDGTLPSNEQFF
TRBV6-2/TRBV6-3,many,NA,TRBJ1-5,TGTGCCAGCAGAAGGGTACAACAGCCCCAGCATTTT,CASRRVQQPQHF
TRBV7-9,many,TRBD2,TRBJ2-2,TGTGCCAGCTCCCATTTAGCGGGGGCCACCGGGGAGCTGTTTTTT,CASSHLAGATGELFF
TRBV3-1,few,NA,TRBJ2-7,TGTGCCAGCAGCCAAGAAAATTCGGGCTCCTACGAGCAGTACTTC,CASSQENSGSYEQYF
TRBV6-2/TRBV6-3,NA,TRBD2,TRBJ2-7,TGTGCCAGCAGTTACTTTAGCGGGAGAGAGCAGTACTTC,CASSYFSGREQYF
TRBV19,many,TRBD2,TRBJ2-1,TGTGCCACACGTGGGGAGGGGTTAATCGTCTACAATGAGCAGTTCTTC,CATRGEGLIVYNEQFF
TRBV28,few,TRBD1,TRBJ1-2,TGTGCCAGCAGAGCGGGACAGTCCCATGGCTACACCTTC,CASRAGQSHGYTF
TRBV11-3,few,TRBD1,TRBJ2-2,TGTGCCAGCAGCTCGGACAGGGACGTGGACACCGGGGAGCTGTTTTTT,CASSSDRDVDTGELFF
TRBV7-9,few,NA,TRBJ2-5,TGTGCCAGCAGGAGGGAGGGGACAATTCAGGAAGAGACCCAGTACTTC,CASRREGTIQEETQYF
TRBV20-1,few,NA,TRBJ2-3,TGCAGTGCTTCCAGACAGGATAGCACAGATACGCAGTATTTT,CSASRQDSTDTQYF
TRBV20-1,NA,NA,TRBJ2-1,TGCAGTGCCAACGAATACGATGAGCAGTTCTTC,CSANEYDEQFF
TRBV6-5,few,TRBD2,TRBJ2-7,TGTGCCAGCAGTTACTCGGGACTAGCCCGACCTCCAACCTACGAGCAGTACTTC,CASSYSGLARPPTYEQYF
TRBV15,few,NA,TRBJ2-3,TGTGCCACCAGCAGAGATAGTAGGGGTGATGGTACAGATACGCAGTATTTT,CATSRDSRGDGTDTQYF
TRBV5-1,few,NA,TRBJ2-7,TGCGCCAGCAGCTTCGACCCGGCGGACGAGCAGTACTTC,CASSFDPADEQYF
TRBV19,few,NA,TRBJ2-7,TGTGCCAGTAGTACAGCAGGAGGGATTCCCTACGAGCAGTACTTC,CASSTAGGIPYEQYF
TRBV3-1,few,NA,TRBJ1-6,TGTGCCAGCAGGCAGGGAGCTAATTCACCCCTCCACTTT,CASRQGANSPLHF
TRBV9,few,TRBD1,TRBJ1-2,TGTGCCAGCAGCGCCCGACAGGGGCTCGTCTATGGCTACACCTTC,CASSARQGLVYGYTF
TRBV28,NA,NA,TRBJ2-7,TGTGCCAGCAGTTTAGAATATAGGGGACGCTACGAGCAGTACTTC,CASSLEYRGRYEQYF
TRBV19,NA,TRBD2,TRBJ2-7,TGTGCCAGTAGAACAGCGGGAGGATCCTACGAGCAGTACTTC,CASRTAGGSYEQYF
TRBV9,NA,TRBD1,TRBJ2-5,TGTGCCAGCAGCGCCCACGTGGGGGACAGGCAAGAGACCCAGTACTTC,CASSAHVGDRQETQYF
TRBV5-6,NA,NA,TRBJ1-2,TGTGCCAGCAGCTTGGGATACAAGGGACCGTATGGCTACACCTTC,CASSLGYKGPYGYTF
TRBV12-3/TRBV12-4,few,NA,TRBJ2-3,TGTGCCAGCTGTCGGGGGGCAACAGATACGCAGTATTTT,CASCRGATDTQYF
TRBV12-3/TRBV12-4,many,TRBD1,TRBJ1-1,TGTGCCAGCAGTCCATACAGGGGAGGTAGGATTAACACTGAAGCTTTCTTT,CASSPYRGGRINTEAFF
TRBV2,NA,NA,TRBJ2-7,TGTGCCAGCAGTGAAGGTGTGGGGCCAGCATACGAGCAGTACTTC,CASSEGVGPAYEQYF
TRBV10-3,many,TRBD2,TRBJ2-1,TGTGCCTCCCGACTAGCGGGTCTCTACAATGAGCAGTTCTTC,CASRLAGLYNEQFF
TRBV30,few,TRBD1,TRBJ2-6,TGTGCCTGGAGTGTCCAGGGGGTAACTGGGGCCAACGTCCTGACTTTC,CAWSVQGVTGANVLTF
TRBV27,many,TRBD1,TRBJ1-5,TGTGCCAGCAGTTTTGGAGGGGGCGCAGGCAATCAGCCCCAGCATTTT,CASSFGGGAGNQPQHF
TRBV5-1,many,NA,TRBJ2-1,TGCGCCAGCAGCGAGACAAGGGCCAATGAGCAGTTCTTC,CASSETRANEQFF